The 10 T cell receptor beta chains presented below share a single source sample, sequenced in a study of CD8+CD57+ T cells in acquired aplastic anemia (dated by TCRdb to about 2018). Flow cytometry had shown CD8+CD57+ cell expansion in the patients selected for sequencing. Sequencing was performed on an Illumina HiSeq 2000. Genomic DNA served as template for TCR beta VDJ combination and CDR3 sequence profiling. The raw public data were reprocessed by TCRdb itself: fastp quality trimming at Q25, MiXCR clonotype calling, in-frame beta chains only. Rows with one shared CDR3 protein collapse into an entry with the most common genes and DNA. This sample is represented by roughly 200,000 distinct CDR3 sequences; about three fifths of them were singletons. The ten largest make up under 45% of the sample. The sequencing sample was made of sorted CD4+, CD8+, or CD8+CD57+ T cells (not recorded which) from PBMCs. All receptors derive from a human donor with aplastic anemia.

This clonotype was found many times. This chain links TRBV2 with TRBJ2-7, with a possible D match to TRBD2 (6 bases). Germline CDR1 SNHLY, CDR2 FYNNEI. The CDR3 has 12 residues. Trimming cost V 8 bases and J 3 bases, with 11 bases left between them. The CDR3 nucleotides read TGTGCCAGCGGGGACTCCAGCTACGAGCAGTACTTC. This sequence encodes CASGDSSYEQYF.

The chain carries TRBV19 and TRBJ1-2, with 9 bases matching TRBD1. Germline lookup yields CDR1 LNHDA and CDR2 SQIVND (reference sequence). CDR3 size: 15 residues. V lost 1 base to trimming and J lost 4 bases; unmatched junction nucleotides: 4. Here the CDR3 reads CASSIGTGVGYGYTF. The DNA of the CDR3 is TGTGCCAGTAGTATAGGGACAGGGGTTGGCTATGGCTACACCTTC.

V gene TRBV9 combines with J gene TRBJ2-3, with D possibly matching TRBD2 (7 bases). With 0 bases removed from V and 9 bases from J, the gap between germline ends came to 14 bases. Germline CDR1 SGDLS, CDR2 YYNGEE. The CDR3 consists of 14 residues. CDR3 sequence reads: CASSVDRGGDTQYF. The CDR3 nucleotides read TGTGCCAGCAGCGTAGACAGAGGGGGGGACACGCAGTATTTT.

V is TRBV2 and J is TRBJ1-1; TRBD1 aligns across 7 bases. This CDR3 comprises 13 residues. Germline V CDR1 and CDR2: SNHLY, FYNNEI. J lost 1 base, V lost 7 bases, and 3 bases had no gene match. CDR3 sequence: CASKGGRNTEAFF. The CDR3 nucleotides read TGTGCCAGCAAAGGGGGCAGGAACACTGAAGCTTTCTTT.

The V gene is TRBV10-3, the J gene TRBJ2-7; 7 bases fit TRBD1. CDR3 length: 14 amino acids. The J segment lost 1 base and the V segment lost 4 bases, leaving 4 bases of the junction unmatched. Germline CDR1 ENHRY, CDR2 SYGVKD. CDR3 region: CAISGGQLSYEQYF. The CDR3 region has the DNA TGTGCCATCAGTGGGGGACAGTTATCCTACGAGCAGTACTTC.

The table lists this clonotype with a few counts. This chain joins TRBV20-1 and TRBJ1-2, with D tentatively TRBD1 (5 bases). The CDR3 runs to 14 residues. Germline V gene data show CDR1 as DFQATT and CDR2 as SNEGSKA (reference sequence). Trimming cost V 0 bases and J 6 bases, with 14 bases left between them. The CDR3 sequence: CSAREWGRDHGYTF. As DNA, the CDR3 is TGCAGTGCTAGAGAGTGGGGCAGGGACCATGGCTACACCTTC.

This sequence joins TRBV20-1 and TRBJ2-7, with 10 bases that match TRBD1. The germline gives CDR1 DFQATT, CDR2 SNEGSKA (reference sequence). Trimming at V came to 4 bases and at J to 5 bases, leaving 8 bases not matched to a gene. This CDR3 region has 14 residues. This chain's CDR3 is CSAIRDRGVNEQYF. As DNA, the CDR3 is TGCAGTGCTATACGGGACAGGGGAGTAAACGAGCAGTACTTC.

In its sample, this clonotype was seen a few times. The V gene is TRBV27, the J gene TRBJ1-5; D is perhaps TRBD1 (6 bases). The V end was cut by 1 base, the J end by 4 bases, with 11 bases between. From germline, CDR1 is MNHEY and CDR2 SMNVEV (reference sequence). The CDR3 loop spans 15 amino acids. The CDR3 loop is CASSLFGGWNQPQHF. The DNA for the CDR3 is TGTGCCAGCAGTTTATTCGGGGGCTGGAATCAGCCCCAGCATTTT.

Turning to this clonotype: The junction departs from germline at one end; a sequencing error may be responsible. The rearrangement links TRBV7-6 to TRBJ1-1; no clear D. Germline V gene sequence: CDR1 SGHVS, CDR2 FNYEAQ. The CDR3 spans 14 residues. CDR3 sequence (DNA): TGTGCCAGCAGCCCCGAGGCCATTAACACTGAAGCCTTCTTT. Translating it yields CASSPEAINTEAFF. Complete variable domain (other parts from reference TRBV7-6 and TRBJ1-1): GAGVSQSPRYKVTKRGQDVALRCDPISGHVSLYWYRQALGQGPEFLTYFNYEAQQDKSGLPNDRFSAERPEGSISTLTIQRTEQRDSAMYRCASSPEAINTEAFFGQGTRLTVV.

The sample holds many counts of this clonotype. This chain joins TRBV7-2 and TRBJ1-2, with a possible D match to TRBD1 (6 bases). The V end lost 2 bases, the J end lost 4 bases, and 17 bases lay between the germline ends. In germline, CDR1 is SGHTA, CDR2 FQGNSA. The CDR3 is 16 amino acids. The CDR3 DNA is TGTGCCAGCAGCTTATACGGGGGGCCGGGAGGCTATGGCTACACCTTC. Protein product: CASSLYGGPGGYGYTF.